Following are 18 T cell receptor beta chains from one sample sequenced in a study of post-analysis software for immune sequencing data (dated by TCRdb to 2014 to 2015). Paper-wide results and their limitations: Four or five TRBV segments, including TRBV5-6, TRBV5-1 and TRBV20-1, were significantly more frequent in patients than controls.

Antigen specificity for these receptors is unknown. The library relied on PCR. Data came from an Illumina HiSeq 2500. To reduce PCR and sequencing biases, unique molecular identifiers were built into the TCR beta cDNA libraries. TCRdb passed the public sequencing reads through fastp at Q25 and MiXCR, retaining productive beta sequences. One record per CDR3 amino acid sequence lists the most common genes and DNA. The sample profile shows a few hundred thousand distinct CDR3 sequences; less than 40% of them were found once. The ten largest make up 10% to 15% of the sample. The material sequenced was blood. The origin of the receptors is a girl aged 5-17 years with multiple sclerosis.

V gene TRBV7-9 combines with J gene TRBJ1-1, with unresolved D. Trimming shortened V by 2 bases and J by 10 bases, and 11 bases separated the two germline ends. The CDR3 spans 12 residues. Germline CDR1 SEHNR, CDR2 FQNEAQ (reference sequence). The CDR3, as DNA: TGTGCCAGCAGCTTATATGGCGAAGGAGCTTTCTTT. This sequence encodes CASSLYGEGAFF.

This clonotype has more than one count but fewer than ten. The V and J genes are TRBV6-1 and TRBJ2-1; weak D call: TRBD1 (6 bases). The V end was cut by 1 base, the J end by 0 bases, with 19 bases between. The length of the CDR3 is 19 residues. CDR1 is MNHNS, CDR2 SASEGT, per germline. The CDR3, as DNA: TGTGCCAGCAGTGAAGGCTTGTGGACAGATCAATACTCCTACAATGAGCAGTTCTTC. Its translation is CASSEGLWTDQYSYNEQFF.

This clonotype has only a few counts. The junction does not match germline at one end; this may be a read error. The chain is built from TRBV29-1 and TRBJ2-5; TRBD2 matches 7 bases. Germline V gene sequence: CDR1 SQVTM, CDR2 ANQGSEA. The CDR3 length is 16 residues. The CDR3 spells CGVRGVRDSTQETQYF. For the CDR3, the DNA is TGCGGCGTTCGGGGGGTACGGGACTCCACACAAGAGACCCAGTACTTC.

The gene calls are TRBV3-1 and TRBJ1-1, with unresolved D. V lost 1 base, J lost 6 bases, and 12 bases lay in between. The germline gives CDR1 LGHDT, CDR2 YNNKEL (reference sequence). This CDR3 is built from 14 residues. The CDR3, as DNA: TGTGCCAGCAGCCAAGCGCAGGCGGAGGCTGAAGCTTTCTTT. Translation: CASSQAQAEAEAFF.

Comment on this clonotype: A much larger clone lies one base from this, so it may be a read error. The rearrangement uses TRBV20-1 and TRBJ2-5, with 9 bases aligning to TRBD1. The CDR3 spans 14 residues. Germline lookup yields CDR1 DFQATT and CDR2 SNEGSKA (reference sequence). The CDR3 here is CSAGTGWDQGTQYF. For the CDR3, the DNA is TGCAGTGCTGGGACAGGGTGGGATCAAGGGACCCAGTACTTC.

This clonotype is a singleton in its sample. J is TRBJ2-7 and V is TRBV11-1; D is unresolved. Germline V gene data show CDR1 as SGHAT and CDR2 as FQDESV (reference sequence). The CDR3 contains 15 residues. V gave up 5 bases and J gave up 5 bases, with 19 bases separating them. CDR3 nucleotides: TGTGCCAGCAGCCAAGACCGAGGAAGCTCTCACGAGCAGTACTTC. This translates into CASSQDRGSSHEQYF.

This clonotype has just a few counts. The chain couples TRBV20-1 to TRBJ1-4; D gene ambiguous. V lost 5 bases and J lost 8, with 15 bases in between. Germline V lookup: CDR1 DFQATT, CDR2 SNEGSKA (reference sequence). The CDR3 sequence is 13 residues long. The CDR3 bases are TGCAGTGCTGCAAGCGGCCCGCCGGAAAAACTGTTTTTT. Protein sequence: CSAASGPPEKLFF.

The chain combines TRBV29-1 with TRBJ2-5, with TRBD1 matching over 9 bases. The J call may be wrong; the DNA end is better matched by TRBJ2-7. The germline V gene encodes CDR1 SQVTM and CDR2 ANQGSEA. The CDR3 loop spans 13 amino acids. This CDR3 reads CSVAPTGGYEQYF. The CDR3 DNA is TGCAGCGTTGCTCCGACAGGGGGCTACGAGCAGTACTTC.

The chain combines TRBV10-3 with TRBJ2-5, with D possibly matching TRBD1 (6 bases). V was trimmed by 2 bases and J by 1 base, leaving 11 bases between them. The CDR3 contains 15 residues. Germline CDR1 reads ENHRY; CDR2 reads SYGVKD. The CDR3 reads CAISEPDRTQETQYF. CDR3 sequence (DNA): TGTGCCATCAGTGAGCCCGACAGGACCCAAGAGACCCAGTACTTC.

This clonotype was detected ten times or more. This sequence joins TRBV20-1 and TRBJ1-2; 11 nucleotides agree with TRBD1. This CDR3 has 14 amino acids. Unmatched junction bases numbered 8, after V lost 5 bases and J lost 6 bases. The germline gives CDR1 DFQATT, CDR2 SNEGSKA (reference sequence). The CDR3 spells CSAGRTGGDNGYTF. In DNA form, the CDR3 reads TGCAGTGCTGGAAGGACAGGGGGCGATAATGGCTACACCTTC.

The table lists this clonotype with a few counts. V is TRBV5-6 and J is TRBJ1-2, with TRBD1 matching 8 bases. After removal of 0 bases from V and 4 bases from J, the junction contained 5 bases not matched to a gene. CDR3 length equals 15 residues. Germline V gene lookup returns CDR1 SGHDT and CDR2 YYEEEE. The CDR3 here is CASSLGQGFGYGYTF. The CDR3, as DNA: TGTGCCAGCAGCTTGGGACAGGGGTTCGGCTATGGCTACACCTTC.

This chain joins TRBV6-2 or TRBV6-3 and TRBJ1-1, with TRBD1 as a possible D gene (5 bases). Trimming cost V 7 bases and J 1 base, with 13 bases left between them. CDR1 is MNHEY and CDR2 is SVGEGT in the germline V gene. This CDR3 region has 14 residues. CDR3 sequence reads: CASTPRGGNTEAFF. CDR3 bases: TGTGCCAGCACACCCCGGGGCGGGAACACTGAAGCTTTCTTT.

The sample holds a few counts of this clonotype. J is TRBJ1-5 and V is TRBV29-1; no definite D call. V gave up 6 bases and J gave up 2 bases, with 11 bases separating them. The CDR3 is 13 amino acids. CDR1 and CDR2 (germline): SQVTM, ANQGSEA. DNA of the CDR3: TGCAGCGTCCAACCAAATGGCAATCAGCCCCAGCATTTT. This encodes CSVQPNGNQPQHF.

The chain carries TRBV6-5 and TRBJ1-2; perhaps TRBD1 as D (5 bases). This CDR3 spans 14 amino acids. The V end lost 6 bases, the J end lost 4 bases, and 15 bases lay between the germline ends. Per germline, CDR1 MNHEY and CDR2 SVGAGI. CDR3 coding DNA: TGTGCCAGCAGGATCGGACAAGACATCTATGGCTACACCTTC. This sequence encodes CASRIGQDIYGYTF.

This clonotype was found a few times. The chain links TRBV29-1 to TRBJ2-1; a possible D gene is TRBD1 (5 bases). The CDR3 is 14 residues long. Germline V lookup: CDR1 SQVTM, CDR2 ANQGSEA. For the CDR3, the DNA is TGCACCTGTCACAGGTCGAGCTCCTACAATGAGCAGTTCTTC. Residues: CTCHRSSSYNEQFF.

This clonotype has more than one count but fewer than ten. The chain uses TRBV11-2 and TRBJ2-1, with TRBD1 matching 8 bases. Germline lookup yields CDR1 SGHAT and CDR2 FQNNGV. The CDR3 runs to 13 residues. The J segment lost 10 bases and the V segment lost 4 bases, leaving 6 bases of the junction unmatched. CDR3 residues: CASSSSRTGEQFF. The CDR3 bases are TGTGCCAGCAGCTCCTCCCGGACAGGGGAGCAGTTCTTC.

V and J are TRBV20-1 and TRBJ2-1, with 8 bases identical to TRBD2. J was trimmed by 15 bases and V by 0 bases; bases with no gene match: 19. The CDR3 totals 16 residues. The V gene's germline CDR1 is DFQATT and CDR2 SNEGSKA (reference sequence). The CDR3, as DNA: TGCAGTGCTAGAGATCTTGGGACTAGTTCGAGTTCGGGTGGGTTCTTC. This sequence encodes CSARDLGTSSSSGGFF.

This clonotype occurred a few times. The chain uses TRBV7-9 and TRBJ1-4; D perhaps matches TRBD1 (6 bases). Germline lookup yields CDR1 SEHNR and CDR2 FQNEAQ (reference sequence). The V gene lost 4 bases and the J gene lost 0 bases, with 12 bases spanning the gap. The CDR3 runs 16 residues. CDR3 protein: CASSSGDLATNEKLFF. The CDR3 bases are TGTGCCAGCAGCTCAGGGGACCTAGCAACTAATGAAAAACTGTTTTTT.